This TCR beta chain was identified during a study of T cells in Graves' hyperthyroidism and ophthalmopathy (dated by TCRdb to the late 2010s). Describing the broader study: Peripheral blood was sampled at the time of initial diagnosis, prior to any treatment. The paper describes TCR Vbeta CDR3 sequencing of 135 peripheral blood samples, made up of 43 ophthalmopathy patients, 70 to 75 hyperthyroidism patients and 17 progressor patients. The 80 to 100 discovery patients were randomly divided into training and test sets at a 7:3 ratio. In more than 5 Graves' hyperthyroidism patients, the study also compared T-cell repertoires from thyroid tissue with T-cell repertoires from blood. An independent validation cohort of about 20 hyperthyroidism patients and roughly 16 patients who later progressed to ophthalmopathy tested prospective prediction of ophthalmopathy. After sampling, hyperthyroidism patients received methimazole starting at 30 mg daily, and ophthalmopathy patients received high-dose intravenous methylprednisolone. To identify distinguishing TCR V-J signatures, a discovery cohort of roughly 100 patients was used, comprising fewer than 45 with Graves' ophthalmopathy and around 60 with stable Graves' hyperthyroidism. Overall study results and their limits: A 13 V-J signature model separated ophthalmopathy from stable hyperthyroidism, with around 88% sensitivity and roughly 82% specificity in cross-validation and 80%/75% in testing. During validation, the model predicted progression to ophthalmopathy a median of about 6.5 months ahead of onset, with more than 60% sensitivity and 72% to 85% specificity. Sample size was not statistically predetermined, and investigators were not blinded to group allocation. Most expanded thyroid clonotypes (frequency above 0.001) were also detected in blood, suggesting blood repertoires may reflect thyroid immune responses.

CDR1 and CDR2 (GTSNPN, SVGIG) derive from the germline V gene (reference sequence). Relative to germline, V is 0 bases shorter and J is 8 bases shorter, with 13 bases between their ends. The CDR3, cysteine through phenylalanine, is 13 amino acids long. Of all the DNA, just the CDR3 is kept, 39 bases in frame from base 1. This clonotype showed up many times. The target of this receptor is not known. No qualities accompany the bases; no much larger clone lies one base away. The hyperthyroidism patients were between 18 and 65 years old and newly diagnosed, with a disease duration of less than 2 months. Any patient with an uncontrolled infection, another autoimmune disease, pregnancy or lactation was excluded. Diagnoses relied on clinical symptoms, serum thyroxine and TRAb, thyroid ultrasound and orbital computed tomography. For progressor patients, blood was drawn at the first diagnosis of hyperthyroidism, before any ophthalmopathy symptoms had appeared. Ficoll-Paque density gradient centrifugation was used to isolate PBMCs from approximately 11 ml of fresh peripheral blood. Progressor patients were first diagnosed with Graves' hyperthyroidism and then developed ophthalmopathy during follow-up. Total RNA was extracted using Trizol reagent, and RNA quality was assessed on an Agilent 2100 Bioanalyzer.

The TCR beta CDR3 regions were amplified from the RNA transcripts. The first round of RT-PCR for the TCR CDR3 was performed with the HTBI primer set and the Qiagen OneStep RT-PCR kit. A second multiplex PCR round built the libraries, followed by size selection and purification. Libraries were sequenced paired-end with 100 bp reads on an Illumina HiSeq2000. For the original study's pipeline: Raw data were processed with SOAPnuke, discarding reads with adapters, uncalled bases, mean Phred below 15, or no exact constant-primer or identifier match. COPE v1.2.5 was used to merge high-quality paired reads, and clonotypes were defined as unique nucleotide sequences. MiTCR v1.1 was used to align clonotypes to the IMGT TRBV, TRBD and TRBJ reference segments. Only V-J combinations with frequency above 0.0001, covering approximately 99% of repertoires, were analysed. The TCS score was defined as the ratio of F50 (clonal expansion) to E x V (chaos), calculated using BLOSUM62-based TCRdist between CDR3 peptides within each V-J. Welch's t-statistics and random forest reduced fewer than 600 V-J features to some 14, which were used in a naive Bayes classifier (R e1071). In-frame beta chains were kept once TCRdb had trimmed the public reads at Q25 with fastp and called clones with MiXCR. A single entry per CDR3 protein holds the most common genes and DNA from its merged rows. TCRdb's processing, not the study's, gives the V and J calls here. In all, the sample holds over 700,000 distinct CDR3 sequences, and approximately 19% of those were seen once. Around 17% of the sample lies in the top ten.

This sequence originates from a woman between 45 and 65 years old with Graves' hyperthyroidism that later progressed to Graves' ophthalmopathy. The sample was blood. The rearrangement joined TRBV30 to TRBJ1-2, and TRBD1 may be the D gene, going by 6 matching bases. The CDR3 region has the sequence CAWSVGRGTGYTF. Here is the DNA: TGTGCCTGGAGTGTTGGCAGGGGTACGGGCTACACCTTC.